The present T cell receptor beta chain was sequenced within a study of cytomegalovirus exposure and HLA in healthy donors. Study context: A later analysis reported the 100 to 150 validation repertoires used the same platform as the approximately 660 first-cohort repertoires.

The study's findings and limits: A list of about 160 TCR beta chains associated with cytomegalovirus was given. Most TCR sequences proved rare, with some public TCRs found in many donors.

CDR1 is MNHNS and CDR2 is SASEGT in the germline V gene. V trimming: 6 bases; J trimming: 1 base; junction bases outside the gene matches: 1. The CDR3 consists of 15 residues. The data were produced by immunoSEQ multiplex PCR, yet TCRdb's version contains in-frame clones alone and is incomplete. In the table there are over 150,000 clones, approximately 86% of which are singletons. The donors were part of the validation cohort, which consisted of some 120 subjects and was separate from the first cohort of 666 subjects. A word on this clone: The antigen remains unidentified.

The clonotype originates from a human donor in good health. The chain combines TRBV6-1 with TRBJ2-3, with 13 bases identical to TRBD2. Sequenced: PBMCs. CDR3 in DNA: TGTGCCAGCAGGGGGACTAGCGGGGGCACAGATACGCAGTATTTT. It translates to CASRGTSGGTDTQYF.